A single sample is the source of the 5 T cell receptor beta chains below, sequenced in a study of tumor-infiltrating lymphocytes in primary liver carcinoma. Joint extraction of RNA and DNA used roughly 18-34 mg of bulk tissue that was unsorted. A primer in the constant region served to generate TCR beta cDNA from roughly 550 ng of total RNA. Three-round nested multiplex PCR performed with slightly modified ARM-PCR produced the TCR beta libraries. Use of TRBV1-TRBV30 forward primers with a C-beta reverse primer characterized the first two PCR rounds, which lasted about 9 cycles each. TCRdb re-called the multiplex PCR reads through MiXCR, storing one row per CDR3 protein. The sample carries 80,000 to 100,000 distinct CDR3 sequences, 55% to 75% recorded once. The sample consisted of tumor-adjacent normal liver tissue. The receptors originated from a man in his forties with primary liver carcinoma and hepatitis B virus infection.

Comment on this clonotype: One junction end does not reproduce the germline sequence, and a read error may be involved. The chain employs TRBV6-5 and TRBJ1-5, with D hard to call. The CDR3 loop spans 15 amino acids. Germline loops: CDR1 MNHEY, CDR2 SVGAGI. The DNA of the CDR3 is TGTACCAGCAGTCCGTTGGTTTTGGGAGATCAGCCCCAGCATTTT. Protein: CTSSPLVLGDQPQHF.

To note about this clonotype: The conserved final phenylalanine or tryptophan is absent from the CDR3, which likely points to a read error. J is TRBJ2-7 and V is TRBV12-3 or TRBV12-4; D is uncertain. This CDR3 comprises 14 residues. The CDR3 here is CVILQSGRRYEQYY. CDR3 sequence (DNA): TGTGTCATCCTCCAGAGTGGTCGGCGCTACGAGCAGTACTAC.

This clonotype was observed a few times. A much larger clone sits a single nucleotide away, making a read error possible. The CDR3 DNA reads as TGTGCCAGCAGTAGGGAAGTACGAGGCTCCTACGAGCAGTACTTC. Its protein product is CASSREVRGSYEQYF. This chain connects TRBV6-5 to TRBJ2-7; D is ambiguous. Per germline, CDR1 MNHEY and CDR2 SVGAGI. The CDR3 loop spans 15 amino acids. The V and J ends lost 5 bases and 0 bases respectively, with 14 bases between them.

This clonotype was found a few times. Being one base from a much bigger clone, this may be a read error. The genes are TRBV10-3 and TRBJ1-6; D might be TRBD1 (6 bases). V lost 7 bases to trimming and J lost 10 bases, with 14 bases between them. This CDR3 has 13 amino acids. The germline gives CDR1 ENHRY, CDR2 SYGVKD. The CDR3: CAITQGFESPLHF. CDR3 DNA sequence: TGTGCCATCACGCAGGGGTTCGAATCACCCCTCCACTTT.

Of note for this clonotype: Its ends do not fully match the called genes, so a read error is possible. This chain uses TRBV6-5 with TRBJ2-2, with D possibly being TRBD1 or TRBD2 (7 bases each). Per the germline V gene, CDR1 is MNHEY and CDR2 is SVGAGI. The CDR3 is 17 amino acids. The CDR3 DNA reads TGTGCCAGTAGTTACTCTACGAAGCAGGGGGACTCCGGGGGGCTGTTCTTT. This gives the protein CASSYSTKQGDSGGLFF.